The clone carrying this TCR beta chain was counted a single time. Profiled with immunoSEQ multiplex PCR; TCRdb holds only in-frame clones, not every one. The data show about 100,000 clones, 92% seen once. CDR3 length equals 15 residues. Germline CDR1 reads MGHDK; CDR2 reads SYGVNS. The J segment lost 3 bases and the V segment lost 4 bases, leaving 5 bases of the junction unmatched. The sample belongs to a study of siplizumab effects on memory and regulatory T cells. V and J are TRBV25-1 and TRBJ1-4; the match to TRBD1 covers 7 bases. What was sequenced was Tregs sorted from blood. The clonotype was recovered from a human donor in good health. The CDR3 DNA follows: TGTGCCAGCAGTGGATACAGGGGAGCTAATGAAAAACTGTTTTTT. This encodes CASSGYRGANEKLFF.